Presented here are 18 T cell receptor beta chains from one specimen sequenced in a study of Graves' ophthalmopathy and Graves' hyperthyroidism. The sequenced template was RNA, covering the TCR beta CDR3 region. Investigators did first-round RT-PCR with HTBI primers, then second-round multiplex PCR. Each CDR3 protein gets one entry after TCRdb re-called the multiplex PCR reads with MiXCR. The sample includes under 250,000 distinct CDR3 sequences, 20% to 25% of them seen just once. What was sequenced was peripheral blood. These receptors all stem from a woman aged 50 to 60 with Graves' ophthalmopathy.

This clonotype came up many times. The rearrangement joins TRBV20-1 to TRBJ2-7, with 7 bases identical to TRBD2. Germline V CDR1 and CDR2: DFQATT, SNEGSKA (reference sequence). Trimming removed 1 base from V and 1 base from J; junction bases left unmatched: 4. The CDR3 sequence is 14 residues long. As DNA, the CDR3 is TGCAGTGCTAGAGTGGCTAGCGGATCCTACGAGCAGTACTTC. Residues: CSARVASGSYEQYF.

The sample holds many counts of this clonotype. The V and J genes are TRBV7-3 and TRBJ2-7; the D call may be TRBD1 or TRBD2 (5 bases each). The germline CDR1 and CDR2 sequences are SGHTA and FQGTGA. The CDR3 length is 15 residues. V lost 2 bases to trimming and J lost 3 bases, with 14 bases between them. The CDR3 is CASSLHGTGSYEQYF. Here the CDR3 DNA reads TGTGCCAGCAGCTTACACGGGACGGGGAGCTACGAGCAGTACTTC.

This clonotype occurred many times. The chain joins TRBV24-1 to TRBJ1-2; no clear D gene. With 4 bases removed from V and 4 bases from J, the gap between germline ends came to 6 bases. From germline, CDR1 is KGHDR and CDR2 SFDVKD. The CDR3 totals 12 residues. The CDR3 loop is CATSDRSYGYTF. The CDR3 nucleotides are TGTGCCACCAGTGACAGAAGCTATGGCTACACCTTC.

The genes are TRBV12-3 or TRBV12-4 and TRBJ1-2; the match to TRBD1 covers 8 bases. The V gene end was trimmed by 3 bases and the J gene end by 7 bases; junction bases not matched to a gene: 7. CDR3 length: 14 residues. The CDR3, as DNA: TGTGCCAGCAGTTTTCTTGGACAGGGCTCTGGCTACACCTTC. It codes for CASSFLGQGSGYTF.

This clonotype was counted at least ten times. The V gene is TRBV2, the J gene TRBJ2-2; possible D gene TRBD2, 5 bases. The ends were cut back, 7 bases at V and 0 bases at J, with 12 bases in the middle. This CDR3 is built from 15 residues. Per the germline V gene, CDR1 is SNHLY and CDR2 is FYNNEI. The DNA of the CDR3 is TGTGCCAGCAACCGACTACCCGCGAACACCGGGGAGCTGTTTTTT. Translated, it gives CASNRLPANTGELFF.

This clonotype was picked up many times. The chain couples TRBV29-1 to TRBJ1-3; D unresolved. This CDR3 spans 11 amino acids. CDR1 is SQVTM, CDR2 ANQGSEA, per germline. Trimming removed 6 bases from V and 8 bases from J, with 11 bases in between. The CDR3 bases are TGCAGCGTATTCGCGGGAGACACCATATATTTT. Translation: CSVFAGDTIYF.

In this sample, this clonotype turned up many times. CDR3 region: CASSLDLHGQPQHF. CDR3 bases: TGTGCCAGCAGCTTAGACCTGCACGGTCAGCCCCAGCATTTT. The chain joins TRBV7-8 to TRBJ1-5; D is unresolved. Trimming took off 1 base at V and 6 bases at J, with 10 bases between the two ends. The CDR3 is 14 amino acids. CDR1 SGHVS and CDR2 FQNEAQ come from the germline V gene. The full variable domain, completed using reference TRBV7-8 and TRBJ1-5, is GAGVSQSPRYKVAKRGQDVALRCDPISGHVSLFWYQQALGQGPEFLTYFQNEAQLDKSGLPSDRFFAERPEGSVSTLKIQRTQQEDSAVYLCASSLDLHGQPQHFGDGTRLSIL.

This clonotype was seen repeatedly, ten times or more. The gene calls are TRBV27 and TRBJ2-5; D ambiguous. Germline values: CDR1 MNHEY, CDR2 SMNVEV (reference sequence). This CDR3 has 15 amino acids. The ends were cut back, 6 bases at V and 4 bases at J, with 18 bases in the middle. In nucleotides, the CDR3 is TGTGCCAGCAGAAGTCACAGCCTCCCCCCAGAGACCCAGTACTTC. Amino acid sequence: CASRSHSLPPETQYF.

The chain employs TRBV6-2 or TRBV6-3 and TRBJ1-2; 7 bases map to TRBD1. CDR1 and CDR2 (germline): MNHEY, SVGEGT. The CDR3 covers 14 residues. J gave up 5 bases and V 5 bases, and 8 bases lay outside the gene matches. The CDR3 DNA sequence: TGTGCCAGCAGTCCCTGGGACAGCGAATATGGCTACACCTTC. Translated: CASSPWDSEYGYTF.

This clonotype was picked up many times. V is TRBV20-1 and J is TRBJ2-7; the match to TRBD2 covers 14 bases. Per germline, CDR1 DFQATT and CDR2 SNEGSKA (reference sequence). Losses at the gene ends were 6 bases for V and 3 bases for J; bases not matched to a gene: 4. The CDR3 runs to 14 residues. The CDR3 region is CSATGLAGVYEQYF. CDR3 nucleotides: TGCAGTGCAACGGGACTAGCGGGAGTCTACGAGCAGTACTTC.

This clonotype has ten or more counts. This CDR3 is CATSRDSAARGPQHF. The DNA for the CDR3 is TGTGCCACCAGCAGAGATAGTGCAGCCCGGGGGCCCCAGCATTTT. The chain is built from TRBV15 and TRBJ1-5; no definite D call. Trimming removed 0 bases at V and 9 bases at J, with 15 bases between. CDR3 length: 15 residues. CDR1 LNHNV and CDR2 YYDKDF come from the germline V gene (reference sequence).

This clonotype was observed once. The chain combines TRBV6-1 with TRBJ1-1; D is undetermined. Germline V gene lookup returns CDR1 MNHNS and CDR2 SASEGT. This CDR3 spans 15 amino acids. V lost 0 bases to trimming and J lost 3 bases, with 11 bases between them. In DNA, the CDR3 is TGTGCCAGCAGTGAAGCCCCGTCAGTGGACACTGAAGCTTTCTTT. Its translation is CASSEAPSVDTEAFF.

This clonotype was picked up many times. The chain employs TRBV29-1 and TRBJ1-2; D may be TRBD1 (5 bases). Trimming stripped 2 bases from V and 6 bases from J, with 10 bases between. Per germline, CDR1 SQVTM and CDR2 ANQGSEA. The CDR3 has 12 residues. This CDR3 is CSVESGRNGYTF. The CDR3, as DNA: TGCAGCGTTGAATCAGGGAGAAATGGCTACACCTTC.

This clonotype was counted between two and nine times. The genes are TRBV9 and TRBJ1-2; perhaps TRBD1 as D (6 bases). Germline CDR1 SGDLS, CDR2 YYNGEE. The CDR3 loop spans 16 amino acids. Trimming stripped 0 bases from V and 7 bases from J, with 19 bases between. The CDR3 sequence: CASSVDGQNTRGGYTF. CDR3 bases: TGTGCCAGCAGCGTAGATGGACAGAACACACGGGGTGGCTACACCTTC. The variable domain in full, completed from reference TRBV9 and TRBJ1-2, reads DSGVTQTPKHLITATGQRVTLRCSPRSGDLSVYWYQQSLDQGLQFLIQYYNGEERAKGNILERFSAQQFPDLHSELNLSSLELGDSALYFCASSVDGQNTRGGYTFGSGTRLTVV.

This clonotype has ten or more counts. The chain links TRBV11-2 to TRBJ2-2; the D call may be TRBD1 or TRBD2 (5 bases each). V was cut by 0 bases and J by 5 bases, with 10 bases left in between. Germline V gene lookup returns CDR1 SGHAT and CDR2 FQNNGV. The CDR3 contains 15 residues. The CDR3 DNA is TGTGCCAGCAGCTTAGATCGGGGCGGGACCGGGGAGCTGTTTTTT. Encoded protein: CASSLDRGGTGELFF.

In nucleotides, the CDR3 is TGTGCCAGCAGTCCCCCGCCGGGACTAGCGGGAGCGACAGATACGCAGTATTTT. Protein product: CASSPPPGLAGATDTQYF. The chain couples TRBV6-4 to TRBJ2-3; 14 bases are shared with TRBD2. CDR1 and CDR2 from the germline V gene are MRHNA and SNTAGT. The CDR3 covers 18 residues. V lost 5 bases, J lost 3 bases, and 10 bases stayed unmatched.

The chain recombines TRBV12-3 or TRBV12-4 with TRBJ1-5, with D unclear. Trimming stripped 6 bases from V and 9 bases from J, with 12 bases between. The CDR3 sequence is 12 residues long. CDR3: CASSVSVVPQHF. The DNA of the CDR3 is TGTGCCAGCAGCGTCAGTGTAGTGCCCCAGCATTTT.

The J gene is TRBJ1-1, the V gene TRBV7-9, with D unclear. This CDR3 spans 13 amino acids. CDR1 SEHNR and CDR2 FQNEAQ come from the germline V gene (reference sequence). V was trimmed by 6 bases and J by 0 bases, leaving 8 bases between them. The CDR3 sequence: CASRSTLNTEAFF. As DNA, the CDR3 is TGTGCCAGCAGATCGACATTGAACACTGAAGCTTTCTTT.